Listed here are 10 T cell receptor beta chains from one sample, sequenced in a study of yellow fever vaccine responses in identical twins. TCRdb independently ran MiXCR on the RT-PCR reads; one entry per CDR3 protein. Of 630 or so distinct CDR3 sequences in the sample, roughly 71% were seen once. The specimen comprised T cells from blood (PBMCs), unsorted or a sorted subset (not recorded which), sampled before or after yellow fever vaccination (not recorded which). The receptors derive from a female donor who received the yellow fever vaccine.

CDR3 region: CASSSRGGTSGKYNEQFF. The CDR3 coding sequence is TGTGCCAGCAGCTCTAGGGGGGGGACTAGCGGAAAATACAATGAGCAGTTCTTC. This chain connects TRBV11-1 to TRBJ2-1; 11 nucleotides match TRBD2. This CDR3 is built from 18 residues. Germline V CDR1 and CDR2: SGHAT, FQDESV (reference sequence). V shed 4 bases, J shed 4 bases, and the junction held 12 bases outside the gene matches.

The V call is TRBV4-1, the J call TRBJ1-1; tentative D call: TRBD1 (6 bases). CDR1 and CDR2 from the germline V gene are MGHRA and YSYEKL. CDR3 size: 14 residues. V lost 5 bases and J 1 base, leaving 11 bases between the germline ends. CDR3: CASSGRTANTEAFF. Written as DNA, the CDR3 is TGCGCCAGCAGCGGACGGACAGCGAACACTGAAGCTTTCTTT.

This rearrangement joins TRBV12-5 to TRBJ2-1; 7 bases line up with TRBD1. The germline gives CDR1 LGHNT, CDR2 FRNRAP. CDR3 length: 16 residues. The V gene end was trimmed by 2 bases and the J gene end by 0 bases; junction bases not matched to a gene: 4. The CDR3 is CASGLSSGGSYNEQFF. The CDR3 DNA reads TGTGCTAGTGGTTTGTCGTCAGGGGGCTCCTACAATGAGCAGTTCTTC.

The V gene is TRBV5-1, the J gene TRBJ2-3; D is uncertain. This CDR3 is 14 amino acids long. Germline V gene lookup returns CDR1 SGHRS and CDR2 YFSETQ. V lost 2 bases and J lost 0, with 7 bases in between. CDR3 region: CASSFQPSTDTQYF. CDR3 DNA sequence: TGCGCCAGCAGCTTCCAGCCTAGCACAGATACGCAGTATTTT.

CDR3 coding DNA: TGTGCCTGGACGCGAGGGAGCAATCAGCCCCAGCATTTT. Residues: CAWTRGSNQPQHF. This chain uses TRBV30 with TRBJ1-5; no definite D call. This CDR3 comprises 13 residues. V dropped 4 bases and J dropped 1 base, with 8 bases sitting between them. Germline CDR1 GTSNPN, CDR2 SVGIG (reference sequence).

V and J are TRBV5-1 and TRBJ2-3; the D is unclear. Germline CDR1 and CDR2: SGHRS and YFSETQ. The CDR3 totals 13 residues. Between the trimmed V and J ends, which lost 6 bases and 4 bases, there was a span of 12 bases. The CDR3 coding sequence is TGCGCCAGCAACGACGGCGGATCAGATACGCAGTATTTT. Translating it yields CASNDGGSDTQYF.

V is TRBV30 and J is TRBJ1-1; D not resolved. Trimming took off 1 base at V and 4 bases at J, with 4 bases between the two ends. The CDR3 has 11 residues. Germline values: CDR1 GTSNPN, CDR2 SVGIG (reference sequence). This CDR3 reads CAWSGRTEAFF. CDR3 sequence (DNA): TGTGCCTGGAGTGGCCGCACTGAAGCTTTCTTT.

V and J are TRBV19 and TRBJ2-2; unclear D gene. V lost 4 bases, J lost 6 bases, and 9 bases lay in between. This CDR3 region has 13 residues. CDR1 and CDR2 from the germline V gene are LNHDA and SQIVND (reference sequence). In nucleotides, the CDR3 is TGTGCCAGTAGTACGACTCCGCCCGGGGAGCTGTTTTTT. It yields the protein CASSTTPPGELFF. Full variable domain (outside the CDR3, taken from reference TRBV19 and TRBJ2-2): DGGITQSPKYLFRKEGQNVTLSCEQNLNHDAMYWYRQDPGQGLRLIYYSQIVNDFQKGDIAEGYSVSREKKESFPLTVTSAQKNPTAFYLCASSTTPPGELFFGEGSRLTVL.

This chain joins TRBV5-6 and TRBJ2-2, with D possibly matching TRBD2 (6 bases). CDR1 and CDR2 from the germline V gene are SGHDT and YYEEEE. This CDR3 contains 19 residues. The germline V and J ends were trimmed by 4 bases and 2 bases, with 24 bases remaining between them. The CDR3 nucleotides read TGTGCCAGCAGCGCCGGAATTCCAAAGCCTAGCGCTAACACCGGGGAGCTGTTTTTT. Protein product: CASSAGIPKPSANTGELFF.

V and J are TRBV5-1 and TRBJ1-5; unclear D gene. This CDR3 has 14 residues. V lost 8 bases and J lost 4, with 16 bases in between. Germline V gene sequence: CDR1 SGHRS, CDR2 YFSETQ. The CDR3 region is CARNRTVLNQPQHF. The CDR3 region has the DNA TGCGCCAGGAACCGGACCGTTCTTAATCAGCCCCAGCATTTT.